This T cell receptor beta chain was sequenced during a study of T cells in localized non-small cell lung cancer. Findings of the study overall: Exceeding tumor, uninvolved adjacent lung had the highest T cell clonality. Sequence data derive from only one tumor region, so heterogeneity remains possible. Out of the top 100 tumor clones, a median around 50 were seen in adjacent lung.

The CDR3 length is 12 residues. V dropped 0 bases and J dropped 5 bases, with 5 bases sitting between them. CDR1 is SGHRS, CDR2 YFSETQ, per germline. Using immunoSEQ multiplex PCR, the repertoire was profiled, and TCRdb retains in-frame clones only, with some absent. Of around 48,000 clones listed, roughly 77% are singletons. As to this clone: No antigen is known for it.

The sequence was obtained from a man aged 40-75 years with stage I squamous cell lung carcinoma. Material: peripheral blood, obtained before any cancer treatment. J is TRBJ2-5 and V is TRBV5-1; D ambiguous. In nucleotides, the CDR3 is TGCGCCAGCAGCTTGGCCCTCGAGACCCAGTACTTC. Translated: CASSLALETQYF.